Below are 32 T cell receptor beta chains sequenced from a single sample in a study of metastatic and nonmetastatic thyroid tumors. TCRdb recomputed clones from the PCR reads via MiXCR. The sample records more than 9,500 clones, around 25% being singletons. No treatment had been given to any patient before thyroid surgery. The specimen was adjacent normal tissue. Receptors were obtained from a male donor with papillary thyroid cancer or a benign thyroid nodule (not recorded which). Some clones in this sample may be carry-over from other donors' samples.

This clone came up a few times. The chain links TRBV9 to TRBJ1-3; D call uncertain. The V end lost 3 bases, the J end lost 0 bases, and 7 bases lay between the germline ends. CDR3 length equals 14 residues. Per the germline V gene, CDR1 is SGDLS and CDR2 is YYNGEE. The CDR3 sequence is CASSAGGSGNTIYF. CDR3 DNA sequence: TGTGCCAGCAGCGCCGGTGGCTCTGGAAACACCATATATTTT.

The chain employs TRBV5-5 and TRBJ1-5, with unresolved D. The CDR3 has 14 amino acids. V shed 3 bases and J shed 2 bases, with 9 bases lying between them. Germline CDR1 and CDR2: SGHKS and YYEKEE (reference sequence). The CDR3 DNA follows: TGTGCCAGCAGCTCTTCAATGGGCAATCAGCCCCAGCATTTT. It codes for CASSSSMGNQPQHF.

This clone has more than one count but fewer than ten. This rearrangement joins TRBV28 to TRBJ2-7; a possible D gene is TRBD1 (5 bases). This CDR3 is 15 amino acids long. V gave up 6 bases and J gave up 3 bases, with 18 bases separating them. Germline values: CDR1 MDHEN, CDR2 SYDVKM. CDR3 coding DNA: TGTGCCAGCAGAACTCAGGGTCCGCCCTACTACGAGCAGTACTTC. As protein: CASRTQGPPYYEQYF.

In its sample, this clone is medium-sized. The chain joins TRBV4-1 to TRBJ2-7, with D perhaps matching TRBD2 (8 bases). Trimming stripped 5 bases from V and 2 bases from J, with 16 bases between. The CDR3 extends over 15 amino acids. Germline V gene lookup returns CDR1 MGHRA and CDR2 YSYEKL. CDR3 amino acids: CASSAGGDSTYEQYF. CDR3 DNA sequence: TGCGCCAGCAGCGCCGGGGGGGACAGCACCTACGAGCAGTACTTC.

The chain recombines TRBV6-1 with TRBJ2-7; D not certain. The CDR3 covers 15 residues. V was pared by 5 bases and J by 3 bases, with 17 bases between. Germline V gene data show CDR1 as MNHNS and CDR2 as SASEGT. CDR3 region: CASSLTGHVHYEQYF. CDR3 nucleotide sequence: TGTGCCAGCAGTCTCACCGGCCACGTACACTACGAGCAGTACTTC.

This chain uses TRBV7-3 with TRBJ2-2; D possibly corresponds to TRBD2 (6 bases). Germline CDR1 SGHTA, CDR2 FQGTGA. CDR3 length equals 17 residues. The ends were cut back, 2 bases at V and 0 bases at J, with 13 bases in the middle. This chain's CDR3 is CASSLLGAGTNTGELFF. In DNA form, the CDR3 reads TGTGCCAGCAGCTTATTGGGAGCGGGCACGAACACCGGGGAGCTGTTTTTT.

The sample holds many counts of this clone. This chain joins TRBV7-2 and TRBJ2-3; 9 nucleotides match TRBD1. Germline CDR1 and CDR2: SGHTA and FQGNSA. The length of the CDR3 is 17 residues. The junction had 6 bases not matched to a gene; V was cut back by 2 bases and J by 0 bases. Here the CDR3 reads CASSLPFGTGSTDTQYF. The DNA for the CDR3 is TGTGCCAGCAGCTTACCCTTTGGGACAGGGAGCACAGATACGCAGTATTTT.

The J gene is TRBJ1-1, the V gene TRBV19; D ambiguous. Germline lookup yields CDR1 LNHDA and CDR2 SQIVND (reference sequence). The CDR3 has 11 amino acids. The ends were cut back, 9 bases at V and 5 bases at J, with 10 bases in the middle. CDR3 region: CASPGWTEAFF. DNA of the CDR3: TGTGCCAGCCCCGGGTGGACTGAAGCTTTCTTT.

By sample share, this clone is medium-sized. This rearrangement joins TRBV5-1 to TRBJ1-2; the match to TRBD1 covers 8 bases. V lost 4 bases to trimming and J lost 4 bases; unmatched junction nucleotides: 6. Germline CDR1 is SGHRS and CDR2 is YFSETQ. The CDR3 loop spans 14 amino acids. CDR3 protein: CASSPGTGVYGYTF. CDR3 coding DNA: TGCGCCAGCAGCCCCGGGACAGGCGTCTATGGCTACACCTTC. The whole variable domain, remainder taken from reference TRBV5-1 and TRBJ1-2, is KAGVTQTPRYLIKTRGQQVTLSCSPISGHRSVSWYQQTPGQGLQFLFEYFSETQRNKGNFPGRFSGRQFSNSRSEMNVSTLELGDSALYLCASSPGTGVYGYTFGSGTRLTVV.

The rearrangement uses TRBV5-1 and TRBJ1-1; D may be TRBD1 (6 bases). The CDR3 length is 16 residues. In germline, CDR1 is SGHRS, CDR2 YFSETQ. Trimming took off 5 bases at V and 0 bases at J, with 17 bases between the two ends. CDR3 region: CASRLETGTVNTEAFF. The CDR3, as DNA: TGCGCCAGCAGACTCGAAACAGGGACGGTGAACACTGAAGCTTTCTTT.

The J gene is TRBJ1-2, the V gene TRBV28; D is perhaps TRBD1 (6 bases). V was clipped by 3 bases and J by 7 bases, with 15 bases between them. CDR3 size: 14 residues. CDR1 is MDHEN and CDR2 is SYDVKM in the germline V gene. CDR3 in DNA: TGTGCCAGCAGTTTCGGGGGGGCGTGGAGTGGCTACACCTTC. This gives the protein CASSFGGAWSGYTF.

This clone was observed a few times. The chain links TRBV5-1 to TRBJ1-1; D is uncertain. Trimming pared 2 bases from V and 3 bases from J, leaving 14 bases between. The CDR3 contains 15 residues. The germline V gene has CDR1 SGHRS and CDR2 YFSETQ. CDR3 amino acids: CASSLKPAGDTEAFF. For the CDR3, the DNA is TGCGCCAGCAGCTTAAAACCCGCCGGGGACACTGAAGCTTTCTTT.

This clone was seen more than once but under ten times. V is TRBV7-3 and J is TRBJ1-2; no definite D call. CDR1 SGHTA and CDR2 FQGTGA come from the germline V gene. Deletions cut 3 bases from V and 8 bases from J, with 10 bases between. The CDR3 is 12 amino acids. The CDR3 DNA is TGTGCCAGCAGCTTCCGGATGAGAGGCTACACCTTC. Translating it yields CASSFRMRGYTF.

By proportion, this clone is medium-sized. The gene calls are TRBV11-2 and TRBJ2-1, with 7 nucleotides matching TRBD2. This CDR3 comprises 16 residues. CDR1 SGHAT and CDR2 FQNNGV come from the germline V gene. V was pared by 7 bases and J by 6 bases, with 15 bases of the junction left unmatched. CDR3 protein: CASINPGLAVINEQFF. In DNA form, the CDR3 reads TGTGCCAGCATCAACCCCGGGCTAGCGGTAATCAATGAGCAGTTCTTC.

This clone has more than one count but fewer than ten. The chain couples TRBV24-1 to TRBJ2-6; D is perhaps TRBD2 (6 bases). The CDR3 has 16 amino acids. Germline V CDR1 and CDR2: KGHDR, SFDVKD. Trimming stripped 12 bases from V and 0 bases from J, with 17 bases between. The CDR3: CASSPGLRSGANVLTF. The CDR3, as DNA: TGTGCCTCTTCCCCGGGACTCCGCTCTGGGGCCAACGTCCTGACTTTC.

On this clone: Germline is not matched at one junction end, which may reflect a read error. This chain links TRBV27 with TRBJ2-7, with D perhaps TRBD1 (5 bases). The germline gives CDR1 MNHEY, CDR2 SMNVEV (reference sequence). CDR3 length: 13 amino acids. The DNA of the CDR3 is TGTGCCAGCAGTCTAACAGGTGTCGACGAGCATTACTTC. Amino acids: CASSLTGVDEHYF.

This clone was recorded many times. This specimen includes other DNA sequences encoding the same CDR3. The chain joins TRBV5-6 to TRBJ2-7; a possible D gene is TRBD1 (5 bases). V was pared by 2 bases and J by 3 bases, with 9 bases between. The V gene's germline CDR1 is SGHDT and CDR2 YYEEEE. The CDR3 loop spans 13 amino acids. CDR3 in amino acids: CASSLPGNYEQYF. The CDR3 nucleotides read TGTGCCAGCAGCTTACCAGGGAACTACGAGCAGTACTTC.

The sample holds a few counts of this clone. The chain combines TRBV7-2 with TRBJ1-2, with 8 bases aligning to TRBD1. The CDR3 spans 15 residues. Germline trimming cut 5 bases from V and 2 bases from J; bases unmatched to any gene: 7. Germline CDR1 is SGHTA and CDR2 is FQGNSA. The DNA of the CDR3 is TGTGCCAGCAGCCCCGGACAGGGCGACAACTATGGCTACACCTTC. Amino acids: CASSPGQGDNYGYTF. Based on the CDR3 plus reference TRBV7-2 and TRBJ1-2, the full variable domain is GAGVSQSPSNKVTEKGKDVELRCDPISGHTALYWYRQSLGQGLEFLIYFQGNSAPDKSGLPSDRFSAERTGGSVSTLTIQRTQQEDSAVYLCASSPGQGDNYGYTFGSGTRLTVV.

This chain uses TRBV20-1 with TRBJ2-3; TRBD1 agrees at 7 bases. CDR1 DFQATT and CDR2 SNEGSKA come from the germline V gene (reference sequence). The CDR3 has 16 amino acids. J lost 3 bases, V lost 2 bases, and 11 bases had no gene match. Here the CDR3 reads CSARPPRTGVTDTQYF. The CDR3 DNA sequence: TGCAGTGCTAGACCACCGCGGACAGGCGTAACAGATACGCAGTATTTT.

V usage is TRBV11-2 and J usage is TRBJ2-1, with D perhaps matching TRBD2 (8 bases). Germline loops: CDR1 SGHAT, CDR2 FQNNGV. This CDR3 is built from 15 residues. V lost 6 bases, J lost 8 bases, and 20 bases lay in between. The CDR3 loop reads CASSQGGGLGDEQFF. The CDR3 region has the DNA TGTGCCAGCAGTCAGGGGGGGGGACTAGGAGATGAGCAGTTCTTC. Complete variable domain (other parts from reference TRBV11-2 and TRBJ2-1): EAGVAQSPRYKIIEKRQSVAFWCNPISGHATLYWYQQILGQGPKLLIQFQNNGVVDDSQLPKDRFSAERLKGVDSTLKIQPAKLEDSAVYLCASSQGGGLGDEQFFGPGTRLTVL.

The chain has TRBV27 and TRBJ2-2; 13 nucleotides match TRBD2. V trimming: 5 bases; J trimming: 5 bases; junction bases outside the gene matches: 8. This CDR3 is built from 17 residues. Germline values: CDR1 MNHEY, CDR2 SMNVEV (reference sequence). CDR3 sequence: CASSRTSGGVTTGELFF. CDR3 coding DNA: TGTGCCAGCAGTCGGACTAGCGGGGGAGTAACAACCGGGGAGCTGTTTTTT.

This clone was seen only a few times. The gene calls are TRBV6-1 and TRBJ1-1, with D perhaps matching TRBD1 (5 bases). CDR1 is MNHNS, CDR2 SASEGT, per germline. V lost 5 bases, J lost 5 bases, and 9 bases lay in between. The CDR3 contains 12 residues. The CDR3 region is CASSPQGTEAFF. In nucleotides, the CDR3 is TGTGCCAGCAGTCCTCAGGGAACTGAAGCTTTCTTT.

This clone was counted once. This chain joins TRBV7-2 and TRBJ2-7; no reliable D call. This CDR3 spans 15 amino acids. Germline loops: CDR1 SGHTA, CDR2 FQGNSA. Trimming pared 1 base from V and 3 bases from J, leaving 13 bases between. CDR3 sequence (DNA): TGTGCCAGCAGCTTAGGGGTTAGGGCTGGCTACGAGCAGTACTTC. Its translation is CASSLGVRAGYEQYF.

This chain links TRBV11-3 with TRBJ1-1; D gene unclear. V lost 3 bases to trimming and J lost 4 bases, with 15 bases between them. Germline V gene sequence: CDR1 SGHNT, CDR2 YENEEA. The CDR3 runs 15 residues. CDR3 protein: CASSFSTRSATEAFF. The DNA of the CDR3 is TGTGCCAGCAGCTTCTCGACGAGATCGGCCACTGAAGCTTTCTTT.

This clone was seen more than once but under ten times. The chain couples TRBV7-2 to TRBJ2-7; no clear D gene. The CDR3 is 14 amino acids. In germline, CDR1 is SGHTA, CDR2 FQGNSA. V was cut by 5 bases and J by 3 bases, with 14 bases left in between. In nucleotides, the CDR3 is TGTGCCAGCAGCCGGACCGAAGCTAGCTACGAGCAGTACTTC. Its protein is CASSRTEASYEQYF.

The chain uses TRBV20-1 and TRBJ1-2; D is ambiguous. With 0 bases removed from V and 3 bases from J, the gap between germline ends came to 17 bases. CDR1 and CDR2 from the germline V gene are DFQATT and SNEGSKA (reference sequence). The CDR3 runs to 16 residues. This CDR3 reads CSARDRLGVGHYGYTF. CDR3 in DNA: TGCAGTGCTAGAGACCGCCTGGGAGTAGGTCACTATGGCTACACCTTC.

This chain joins TRBV7-9 and TRBJ1-6; D is possibly TRBD1 (5 bases). The CDR3 is made up of 15 amino acids. The germline V and J ends were trimmed by 7 bases and 6 bases, with 16 bases remaining between them. Germline lookup yields CDR1 SEHNR and CDR2 FQNEAQ (reference sequence). CDR3 coding DNA: TGTGCCAGCATCGTACAGGTACGGGGTAATTCACCCCTCCACTTT. Encoded protein: CASIVQVRGNSPLHF.

This clone was counted only a few times. Sequence at one end of the junction differs from germline and may be a read error. The V and J genes are TRBV4-2 and TRBJ2-2; 8 bases fit TRBD2. The CDR3 is 18 residues long. The germline CDR1 and CDR2 sequences are LGHNA and YNFKEQ. The CDR3 sequence is CAGSPGRTSSFVTGELFF. The DNA of the CDR3 is TGTGCCGGCAGCCCGGGGCGGACTAGCAGCTTTGTCACCGGCGAGCTGTTTTTT.

This clone was seen a few times. The missing conserved phenylalanine or tryptophan at the end of this CDR3 makes a read error likely. This sequence joins TRBV14 and TRBJ2-5, with unresolved D. From germline, CDR1 is SGHDN and CDR2 FVKESK. The CDR3 sequence is 12 residues long. The CDR3 bases are TGTGCCATCAGCCAAGATCGAAAGACCCAGTACTCC. Its protein is CAISQDRKTQYS.

Turning to this clone: One end of the junction varies from germline; a read error may be responsible. This chain connects TRBV7-7 to TRBJ2-6; either TRBD1 or TRBD2 may fit D (5 bases each). The CDR3 sequence is 14 residues long. Germline CDR1 SSHAT, CDR2 FNYEAQ (reference sequence). The CDR3, as DNA: TGTGCCAGTAGCCAGAGCGGTGGGGCCAACTTCCTGACTTTC. Amino acid sequence: CASSQSGGANFLTF.

The chain combines TRBV27 with TRBJ2-1; a weak D match, TRBD2 (5 bases). The V and J ends lost 0 bases and 3 bases respectively, with 15 bases between them. CDR1 and CDR2 (germline): MNHEY, SMNVEV (reference sequence). The CDR3 is made up of 17 amino acids. CDR3 in amino acids: CASSLSRSRAVYNEQFF. CDR3 sequence (DNA): TGTGCCAGCAGTTTATCTCGGTCGAGGGCTGTCTACAATGAGCAGTTCTTC.

The V call is TRBV11-1, the J call TRBJ2-7; a weak D match, TRBD2 (6 bases). V was clipped by 0 bases and J by 2 bases, with 20 bases between them. The germline CDR1 and CDR2 sequences are SGHAT and FQDESV (reference sequence). The CDR3 runs to 18 residues. The CDR3 loop is CASSLAKGRQDLPYEQYF. Written as DNA, the CDR3 is TGTGCCAGCAGCTTAGCAAAGGGGAGGCAGGACCTCCCCTACGAGCAGTACTTC.